This note documents a single TCR beta chain sequence. Its cognate antigen is unknown. TCRdb re-derived calls from the reads in MiXCR, one entry per CDR3 protein. Seen here are about 310,000 distinct CDR3 sequences, 20% to 25% observed once, and the top ten hold more than 10%. These data come from a study of T cell repertoires in cytomegalovirus infection. Germline assignment: CDR1 SGHVS and CDR2 FQNEAQ. CDR3 length: 12 residues. Trimming removed 3 bases at V and 8 bases at J, with 8 bases between. Findings and caveats of the study: Predominance within the ex vivo response was attributable to HLA-C-restricted CMV-specific TCR beta clonotypes.

The specimen comprised cultured PBMCs, sampled from culture after CMV antigen stimulation. The sequence came from a human donor in good health (CMV status not recorded). Some clones in this sample may be carry-over from other donors' samples. The chain recombines TRBV7-8 with TRBJ2-4; TRBD2 might be the D (5 bases). In DNA, the CDR3 is TGTGCCAGCAGCTTGACCGGGGACATTCAGTACTTC. Translating it yields CASSLTGDIQYF.